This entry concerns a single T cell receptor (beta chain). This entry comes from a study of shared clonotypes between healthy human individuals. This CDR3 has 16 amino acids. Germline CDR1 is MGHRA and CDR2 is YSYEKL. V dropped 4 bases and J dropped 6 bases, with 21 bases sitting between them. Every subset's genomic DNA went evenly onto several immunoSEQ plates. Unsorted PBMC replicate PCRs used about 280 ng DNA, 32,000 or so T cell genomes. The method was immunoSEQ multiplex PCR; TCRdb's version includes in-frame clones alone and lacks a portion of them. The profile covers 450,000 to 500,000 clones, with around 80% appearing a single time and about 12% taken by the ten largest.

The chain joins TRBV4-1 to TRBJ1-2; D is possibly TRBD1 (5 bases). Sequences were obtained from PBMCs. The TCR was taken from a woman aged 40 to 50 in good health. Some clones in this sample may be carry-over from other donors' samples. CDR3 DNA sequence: TGCGCCAGCAGCCGTTCCGGCCCCCAGGGTTTTGATGGCTACACCTTC. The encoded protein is CASSRSGPQGFDGYTF.